This TCR beta chain was captured by sequencing in a study of T cell responses to AZD1222 COVID-19 vaccine. Germline lookup yields CDR1 SGHAT and CDR2 FQNNGV. Trimming removed 2 bases at V and 2 bases at J, with 10 bases between. The CDR3 length is 15 residues. Here immunoSEQ multiplex PCR was the method, and the copy in TCRdb shows in-frame clones only, minus some. The sample holds about 73,000 clones, roughly 87% seen once. The origin of this receptor is an adult who received the AZD1222 COVID-19 vaccine. V usage is TRBV11-2 and J usage is TRBJ1-5, with D hard to call. The sample was peripheral blood, taken 28 days after the second AZD1222 dose. CDR3: CASSLSPQGNQPQHF. The CDR3 coding sequence is TGTGCCAGCAGCTTATCTCCGCAAGGCAATCAGCCCCAGCATTTT.